Listed below are T cell receptor beta chains from one sample, sequenced in a study of OX40 agonist ivuxolimab in advanced cancers. TCRdb keeps only in-frame clones here, not all; method: immunoSEQ multiplex PCR. Among approximately 70,000 clones listed, roughly nine tenths were seen once. The source was CD4+ or CD8+ T cells sorted from blood, collected in a trial of the OX40 agonist ivuxolimab. The receptors were gathered from an adult with an advanced solid tumor such as melanoma, head and neck, liver or kidney cancer. CDR3s include the opening cysteine and the closing phenylalanine or tryptophan. Fields, in order: J gene, D gene, V gene, clone size, CDR3 DNA, CDR3 protein. The D gene is left open where the match is weak. Where a row states a size, it is once, few, many or the class of an expanded clone; other rows omit it.

J: TRBJ2-1; D: .; V: TRBV28; size: .; DNA: TGTGCCAGCCAATACGGGGGTCAGGAGCAGTTCTTC; CDR3: CASQYGGQEQFF
J: TRBJ1-2; D: .; V: TRBV4-1; size: .; DNA: TGCGCCAGCAGCCTTGCCTCCGGGACGGACTATGGCTACACCTTC; CDR3: CASSLASGTDYGYTF
J: TRBJ2-7; D: .; V: TRBV6-1; size: few; DNA: TGTGCCAGCAGTGAAGCGCTCACCAGCTCCTACGAGCAGTACTTC; CDR3: CASSEALTSSYEQYF
J: TRBJ1-2; D: TRBD1; V: TRBV6-5; size: few; DNA: TGTGCCAGCAGAGAAATGGGGGGACAGCATGGCTACACCTTC; CDR3: CASREMGGQHGYTF
J: TRBJ1-1; D: .; V: TRBV11-1; size: .; DNA: TGTGCCAGCGGGGGATACACTGAAGCTTTCTTT; CDR3: CASGGYTEAFF
J: TRBJ2-2; D: TRBD2; V: TRBV9; size: .; DNA: TGTGCCAGCACCCCAGGACTAGCGGGGGTGGCCGGGGAGCTGTTTTTT; CDR3: CASTPGLAGVAGELFF
J: TRBJ2-1; D: TRBD2; V: TRBV4-1; size: .; DNA: TGCGCCAGCAGCCTGACTAGCGGGAGGGTCAATGAGCAGTTCTTC; CDR3: CASSLTSGRVNEQFF
J: TRBJ2-5; D: .; V: TRBV11-3; size: .; DNA: TGTGCCAGCAGCTTGTCCTTCCAGGAGACCCAGTACTTC; CDR3: CASSLSFQETQYF
J: TRBJ1-1; D: .; V: TRBV6-5; size: .; DNA: TGTGCCAGCAGTCGGCTGAACACTGAAGCTTTCTTT; CDR3: CASSRLNTEAFF
J: TRBJ1-2; D: TRBD1; V: TRBV2; size: .; DNA: TGTGCCAGCGGGACAGGGGGATACTATGGCTACACCTTC; CDR3: CASGTGGYYGYTF
J: TRBJ2-2; D: .; V: TRBV2; size: .; DNA: TGTGCCAGCATCCAGGACCAGGGAGTCAACACCGGGGAGCTGTTTTTT; CDR3: CASIQDQGVNTGELFF
J: TRBJ1-1; D: .; V: TRBV5-1; size: once; DNA: TGCGCCAGCAGCTTGGAAGTTCGCGGGTGGGCTGAAGCTTTCTTT; CDR3: CASSLEVRGWAEAFF
J: TRBJ1-5; D: TRBD1; V: TRBV6-6; size: few; DNA: TGTGCCAGCAGTTACGGGACAGGGGGCCTGCCCCAGCATTTT; CDR3: CASSYGTGGLPQHF
J: TRBJ2-2; D: TRBD1; V: TRBV7-9; size: .; DNA: TGTGCCAGCAGCCTCCGACAGGGGACGAACACCGGGGAGCTGTTTTTT; CDR3: CASSLRQGTNTGELFF
J: TRBJ2-3; D: .; V: TRBV6-5; size: .; DNA: TGTGCCAGCAGTAGCACAGATACGCAGTATTTT; CDR3: CASSSTDTQYF
J: TRBJ2-5; D: .; V: TRBV10-2; size: .; DNA: TGCGCCAGCAGTGGCCGGGGCAGGCAAGAGACCCAGTACTTC; CDR3: CASSGRGRQETQYF
J: TRBJ2-4; D: TRBD1; V: TRBV19; size: .; DNA: TGTGCCAGTAGTATAAAGGGGGCGGTAGCCAAAAACATTCAGTACTTC; CDR3: CASSIKGAVAKNIQYF
J: TRBJ1-5; D: .; V: TRBV7-9; size: few; DNA: TGTGCCAGCAGCCCAGGGTCAAGTCAGCCCCAGCATTTT; CDR3: CASSPGSSQPQHF
J: TRBJ2-2; D: TRBD2; V: TRBV19; size: .; DNA: TGTGCGAGTAGTATCACTAGCGGGGAGGTCGGGGAGCTGTTTTTT; CDR3: CASSITSGEVGELFF
J: TRBJ1-1; D: .; V: TRBV5-1; size: .; DNA: TGCGCCAGCAGCTTAAATCCGGATCTGAACACTGAAGCTTTCTTT; CDR3: CASSLNPDLNTEAFF
J: TRBJ2-3; D: .; V: TRBV19; size: .; DNA: TGTGCCAGTATTGGAACTCCAACAGATACGCAGTATTTT; CDR3: CASIGTPTDTQYF
J: TRBJ2-7; D: .; V: TRBV15; size: once; DNA: TGTGCCACCAGCCCCCCGTTCGGCCGTGGGGAGCAGTACTTC; CDR3: CATSPPFGRGEQYF
J: TRBJ2-5; D: .; V: TRBV11-2; size: .; DNA: TGTGCCAGCAGTAAAGGACAGTTCCAAGAGACCCAGTACTTC; CDR3: CASSKGQFQETQYF
J: TRBJ2-6; D: .; V: TRBV5-1; size: .; DNA: TGCGCCAGCGGTATATATGTTTTTGGTCCTGGGGCCAACGTCCTGACTTTC; CDR3: CASGIYVFGPGANVLTF
J: TRBJ2-7; D: TRBD2; V: TRBV14; size: .; DNA: TGTGCCAGCAGCCATCGGGGAGGGTTGCACGAGCAGTACTTC; CDR3: CASSHRGGLHEQYF
J: TRBJ1-5; D: TRBD1; V: TRBV5-8; size: .; DNA: TGTGCCAGCAGCAAGACCGGGACAGATTATCAGCCCCAGCATTTT; CDR3: CASSKTGTDYQPQHF
J: TRBJ2-7; D: TRBD1; V: TRBV10-2; size: .; DNA: TGCGCCAGCACCAAAGCCGGGACAGGGAACTCCTACGAGCAGTACTTC; CDR3: CASTKAGTGNSYEQYF
J: TRBJ2-7; D: TRBD2; V: TRBV7-2; size: .; DNA: TGTGCCAGCAGCTTAGTAGGCGGTGCGGGGGACGAGCAGTACTTC; CDR3: CASSLVGGAGDEQYF
J: TRBJ1-5; D: .; V: TRBV5-4; size: .; DNA: TGTGCCAGCAGCTTGGCCGGGGAAATTGGTCAGCCCCAGCATTTT; CDR3: CASSLAGEIGQPQHF
J: TRBJ1-1; D: .; V: TRBV6-6; size: once; DNA: TGTGCCACACCAGAAGCTTTCTTT; CDR3: CATPEAFF
J: TRBJ1-1; D: .; V: TRBV5-1; size: .; DNA: TGCGCCAGCAGAGAAGGATCGTCGGTGAACACTGAAGCTTTCTTT; CDR3: CASREGSSVNTEAFF
J: TRBJ2-2; D: TRBD2; V: TRBV12-5; size: .; DNA: TGTGCTAGTGGTTTGGTCGGCGGGAGGGCGAGGGAGCTGTTTTTT; CDR3: CASGLVGGRARELFF
J: TRBJ1-1; D: .; V: TRBV10-3; size: .; DNA: TGTGCCATCAGTGGGCAGCACGCTGAAGCTTTCTTT; CDR3: CAISGQHAEAFF
J: TRBJ1-1; D: .; V: TRBV2; size: .; DNA: TGTGCCAGCAGTGAAGTCAATCTCGGGGAGGCTTTCTTT; CDR3: CASSEVNLGEAFF
J: TRBJ2-3; D: TRBD2; V: TRBV11-2; size: once; DNA: TGTGCCAGCAGCTTAGGCGGGGGGCTGACAGATACGCAGTATTTT; CDR3: CASSLGGGLTDTQYF
J: TRBJ1-2; D: .; V: TRBV18; size: .; DNA: TGTGCCAGCTCACCACCGGCAGCCTCTAACTATGGCTACACCTTC; CDR3: CASSPPAASNYGYTF
J: TRBJ1-2; D: TRBD1; V: TRBV2; size: .; DNA: TGTGCCAGCAAGGGACAGGGGTATGGCTACACCTTC; CDR3: CASKGQGYGYTF
J: TRBJ1-5; D: .; V: TRBV7-9; size: .; DNA: TGTGCCAGCACCATAGATAGCAATCAGCCCCAGCATTTT; CDR3: CASTIDSNQPQHF
J: TRBJ1-2; D: .; V: TRBV7-9; size: once; DNA: TGTGCCAGCAGCTTCGGACAGAACTATGGCTACACCTTC; CDR3: CASSFGQNYGYTF
J: TRBJ2-5; D: .; V: TRBV6-5; size: .; DNA: TGTGCCAGCAGTTACTCCCCCACAGTGGGGCAAGAGACCCAGTACTTC; CDR3: CASSYSPTVGQETQYF
J: TRBJ1-1; D: .; V: TRBV9; size: .; DNA: TGTGCCAGCTCAAAGTGGGGCGGGAACACTGAAGCTTTCTTT; CDR3: CASSKWGGNTEAFF
J: TRBJ2-1; D: TRBD2; V: TRBV5-4; size: .; DNA: TGTGCCAGCAGCCCGGGACTAGCGGGAGTGAATGAGCAGTTCTTC; CDR3: CASSPGLAGVNEQFF
J: TRBJ2-2; D: TRBD2; V: TRBV7-3; size: .; DNA: TGTGCCAGCAGTAACCGGGGGGACACCGGGGAGCTGTTTTTT; CDR3: CASSNRGDTGELFF
J: TRBJ1-5; D: .; V: TRBV2; size: .; DNA: TGTGCCAGCAGCGTACAGGGAAGCAATCAGCCCCAGCATTTT; CDR3: CASSVQGSNQPQHF
J: TRBJ1-3; D: TRBD1; V: TRBV19; size: medium-sized; DNA: TGTGCCAGTAGAACGGACAGGGGGCTTGGAAACACCATATATTTT; CDR3: CASRTDRGLGNTIYF
J: TRBJ2-2; D: .; V: TRBV9; size: .; DNA: TGTGCCAGCAGCCCGTTGACAGGGAACACCGGGGAGCTGTTTTTT; CDR3: CASSPLTGNTGELFF
J: TRBJ2-5; D: .; V: TRBV5-1; size: .; DNA: TGCGCCAGTACCACTCATCGGGGGCTGGAGACCCAGTACTTC; CDR3: CASTTHRGLETQYF
J: TRBJ2-7; D: .; V: TRBV5-8; size: .; DNA: TGTGCCAGCAGCGTGGGACCCCCTCGAGACGAGCAGTACTTC; CDR3: CASSVGPPRDEQYF
J: TRBJ1-1; D: .; V: TRBV18; size: few; DNA: TGTGCCAGCAAGGGAGTCATCTCGAACACTGAAGCTTTCTTT; CDR3: CASKGVISNTEAFF
J: TRBJ2-6; D: .; V: TRBV5-1; size: .; DNA: TGCGCCAGCAGCTCTCCGGGGCTGTCTGGGGCCAACGTCCTGACTTTC; CDR3: CASSSPGLSGANVLTF